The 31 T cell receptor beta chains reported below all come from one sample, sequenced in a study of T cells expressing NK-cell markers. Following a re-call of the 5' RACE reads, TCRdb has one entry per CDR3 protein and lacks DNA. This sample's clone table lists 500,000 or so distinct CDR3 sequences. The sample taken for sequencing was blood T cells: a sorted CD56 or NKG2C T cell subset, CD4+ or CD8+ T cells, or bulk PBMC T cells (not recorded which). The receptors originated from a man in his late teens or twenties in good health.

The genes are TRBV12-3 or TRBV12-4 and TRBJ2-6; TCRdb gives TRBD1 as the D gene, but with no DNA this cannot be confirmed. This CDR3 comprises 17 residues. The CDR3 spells CASSFGTMSSGANVLTF.

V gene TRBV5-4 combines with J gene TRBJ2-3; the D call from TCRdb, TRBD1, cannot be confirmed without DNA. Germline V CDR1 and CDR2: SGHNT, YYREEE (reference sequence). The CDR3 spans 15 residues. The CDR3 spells CASSGGGQGTDTQYF. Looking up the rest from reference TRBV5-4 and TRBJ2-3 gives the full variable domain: ETGVTQSPTHLIKTRGQQVTLRCSSQSGHNTVSWYQQALGQGPQFIFQYYREEENGRGNFPPRFSGLQFPNYSSELNVNALELDDSALYLCASSGGGQGTDTQYFGPGTRLTVL.

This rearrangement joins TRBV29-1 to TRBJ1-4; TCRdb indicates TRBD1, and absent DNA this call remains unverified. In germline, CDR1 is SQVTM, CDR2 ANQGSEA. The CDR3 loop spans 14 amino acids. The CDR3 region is CSVGGAPTNEKLFF.

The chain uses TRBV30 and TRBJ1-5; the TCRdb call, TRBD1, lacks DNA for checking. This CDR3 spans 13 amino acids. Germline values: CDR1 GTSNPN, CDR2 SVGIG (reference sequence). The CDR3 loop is CAWATGEGQPQHF.

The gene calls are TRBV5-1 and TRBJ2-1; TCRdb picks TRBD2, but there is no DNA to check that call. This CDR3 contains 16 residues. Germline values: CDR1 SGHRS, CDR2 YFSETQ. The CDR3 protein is CASSLETSGSRDEQFF.

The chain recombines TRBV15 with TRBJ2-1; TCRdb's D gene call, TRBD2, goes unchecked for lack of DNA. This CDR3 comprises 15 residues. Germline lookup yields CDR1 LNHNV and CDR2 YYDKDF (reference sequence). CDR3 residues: CATSKEGGPRNEQFF.

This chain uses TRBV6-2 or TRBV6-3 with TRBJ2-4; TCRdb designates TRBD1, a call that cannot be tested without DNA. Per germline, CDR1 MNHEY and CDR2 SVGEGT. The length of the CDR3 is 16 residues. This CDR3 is CASSWRGQGAKNIQYF.

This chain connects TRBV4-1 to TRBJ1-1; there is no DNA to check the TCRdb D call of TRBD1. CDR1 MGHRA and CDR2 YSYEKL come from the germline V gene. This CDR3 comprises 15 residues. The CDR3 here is CASSQGQTMNTEAFF.

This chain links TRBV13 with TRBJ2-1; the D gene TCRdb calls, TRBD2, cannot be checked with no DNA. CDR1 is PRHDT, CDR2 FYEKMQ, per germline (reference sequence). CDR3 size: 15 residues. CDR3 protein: CASSLTTSGNNEQFF.

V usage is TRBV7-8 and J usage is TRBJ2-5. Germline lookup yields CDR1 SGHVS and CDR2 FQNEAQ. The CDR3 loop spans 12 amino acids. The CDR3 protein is CASSLADETQYF.

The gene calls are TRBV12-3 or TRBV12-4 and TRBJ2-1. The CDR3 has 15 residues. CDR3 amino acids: CASSLAGGSNNEQFF.

CDR3 in amino acids: CSAPARVGGYTF. The J gene is TRBJ1-2, the V gene TRBV20-1; TCRdb gives TRBD1 as the D gene, but with no DNA this cannot be confirmed. This CDR3 region has 12 residues. In germline, CDR1 is DFQATT, CDR2 SNEGSKA (reference sequence).

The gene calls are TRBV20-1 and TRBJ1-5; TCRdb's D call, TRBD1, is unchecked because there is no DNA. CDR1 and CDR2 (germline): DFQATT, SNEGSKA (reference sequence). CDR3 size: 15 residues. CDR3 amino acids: CSADRTGGGNQPQHF.

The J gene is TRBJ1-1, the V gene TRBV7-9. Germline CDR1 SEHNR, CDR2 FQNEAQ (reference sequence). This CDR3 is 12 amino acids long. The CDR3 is CASSSGFLEAFF.

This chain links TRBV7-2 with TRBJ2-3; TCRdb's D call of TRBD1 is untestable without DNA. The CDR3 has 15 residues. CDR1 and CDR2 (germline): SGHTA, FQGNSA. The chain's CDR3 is CASSLHGQGSDTQYF.

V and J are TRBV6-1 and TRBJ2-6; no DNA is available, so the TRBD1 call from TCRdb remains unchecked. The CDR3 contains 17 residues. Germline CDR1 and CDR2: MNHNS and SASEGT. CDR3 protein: CASSQIIGGTGANVLTF.

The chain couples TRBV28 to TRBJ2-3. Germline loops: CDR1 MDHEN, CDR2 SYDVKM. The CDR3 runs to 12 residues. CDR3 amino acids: CASSFSVRSQYF.

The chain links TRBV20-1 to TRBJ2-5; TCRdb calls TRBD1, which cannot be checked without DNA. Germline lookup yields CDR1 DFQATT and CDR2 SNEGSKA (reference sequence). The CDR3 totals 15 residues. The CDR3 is CSARDPTDSFETQYF.

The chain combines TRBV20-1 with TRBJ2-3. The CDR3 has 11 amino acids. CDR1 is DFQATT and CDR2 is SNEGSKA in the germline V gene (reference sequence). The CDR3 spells CSARGQGTQYF.

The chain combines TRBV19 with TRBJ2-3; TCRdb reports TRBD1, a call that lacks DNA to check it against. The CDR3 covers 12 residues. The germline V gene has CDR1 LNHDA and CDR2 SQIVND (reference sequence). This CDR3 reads CASGGFTDTQYF.

Here the CDR3 reads CASRGAGETQYF. This chain connects TRBV5-1 to TRBJ2-5; the TCRdb call, TRBD1, lacks DNA for checking. The CDR3 spans 12 residues. CDR1 is SGHRS and CDR2 is YFSETQ in the germline V gene.

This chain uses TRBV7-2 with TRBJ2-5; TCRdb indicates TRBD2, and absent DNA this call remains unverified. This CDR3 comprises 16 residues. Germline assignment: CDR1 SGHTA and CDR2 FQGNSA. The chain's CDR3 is CASSLVELAGGETQYF.

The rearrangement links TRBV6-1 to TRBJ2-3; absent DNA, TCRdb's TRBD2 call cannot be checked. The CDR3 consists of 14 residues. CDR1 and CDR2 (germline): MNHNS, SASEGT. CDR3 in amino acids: CASNKEGMTDTQYF.

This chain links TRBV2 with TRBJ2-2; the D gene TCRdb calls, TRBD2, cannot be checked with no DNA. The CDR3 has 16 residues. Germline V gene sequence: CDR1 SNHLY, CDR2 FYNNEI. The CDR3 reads CASSSLAGALTGELFF.

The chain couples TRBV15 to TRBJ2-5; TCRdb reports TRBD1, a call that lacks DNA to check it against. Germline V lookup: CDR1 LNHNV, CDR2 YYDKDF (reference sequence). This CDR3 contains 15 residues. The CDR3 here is CATSRKPTGGETQYF. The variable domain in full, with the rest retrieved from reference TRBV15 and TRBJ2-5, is DAMVIQNPRYQVTQFGKPVTLSCSQTLNHNVMYWYQQKSSQAPKLLFHYYDKDFNNEADTPDNFQSRRPNTSFCFLDIRSPGLGDTAMYLCATSRKPTGGETQYFGPGTRLLVL.

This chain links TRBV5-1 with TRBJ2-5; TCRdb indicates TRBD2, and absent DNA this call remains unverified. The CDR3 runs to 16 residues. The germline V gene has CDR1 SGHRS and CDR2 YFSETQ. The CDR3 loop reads CASSRTRTSEKETQYF. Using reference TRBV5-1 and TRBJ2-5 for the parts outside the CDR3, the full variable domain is KAGVTQTPRYLIKTRGQQVTLSCSPISGHRSVSWYQQTPGQGLQFLFEYFSETQRNKGNFPGRFSGRQFSNSRSEMNVSTLELGDSALYLCASSRTRTSEKETQYFGPGTRLLVL.

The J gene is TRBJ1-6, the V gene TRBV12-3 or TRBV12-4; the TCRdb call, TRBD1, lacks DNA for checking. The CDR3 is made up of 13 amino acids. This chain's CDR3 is CASSLDAPSPLHF.

The CDR3 sequence: CASSPWTTTDQETQYF. The genes are TRBV12-3 or TRBV12-4 and TRBJ2-5; the TRBD1 assignment by TCRdb is unverifiable without DNA. The CDR3 is made up of 16 amino acids.

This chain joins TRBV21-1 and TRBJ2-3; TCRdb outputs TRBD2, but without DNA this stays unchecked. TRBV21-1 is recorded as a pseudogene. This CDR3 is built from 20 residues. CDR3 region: CASSTIHGLAGGRRGDTQYF.

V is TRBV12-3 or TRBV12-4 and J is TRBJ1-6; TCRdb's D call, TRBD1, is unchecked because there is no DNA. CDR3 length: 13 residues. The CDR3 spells CASRAGGNSPLHF.

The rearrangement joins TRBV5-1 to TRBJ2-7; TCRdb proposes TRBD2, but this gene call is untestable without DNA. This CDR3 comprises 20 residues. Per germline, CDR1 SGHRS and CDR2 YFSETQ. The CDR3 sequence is CASSLRVPPSGTESSYEQYF.